What follows describes a single T cell receptor beta chain. Its antigen remains unidentified. The read ends 3 residues early relative to the CDR3; the germline J gene fills the gap. The data were obtained in a study of T cells in women clearing cervical HPV infection. The wider study: Case blood was drawn when the lesion was first found; control blood after infection became undetectable. Case blood was drawn a median 149 days after lesion detection.

V lost 6 bases, J lost 2 bases, and 3 bases stayed unmatched. The CDR3 is 14 amino acids. CDR1 and CDR2 (germline): SQVTM, ANQGSEA. Study-wide findings and caveats: Effector/memory and HPV-specific T cells were not isolated, and association timing is unknown.

Using immunoSEQ multiplex PCR, the repertoire was profiled, and TCRdb retains in-frame clones only, with some absent. Reported are 30,000 to 45,000 clones; the ten largest clones contain about 3.7%. This rearrangement joins TRBV29-1 to TRBJ2-7, with 14 nucleotides matching TRBD2. The receptor comes from a woman between 18 and 70 years old with a cervical HPV16 infection that either progressed to CIN3+ or cleared (not recorded which). What was sequenced was blood buffy coat. CDR3 sequence: CSVKTSGRAYEQYF. The part of the CDR3 DNA that was read is TGCAGCGTCAAGACTAGCGGGAGGGCCTACGAG.